This TCR beta chain was sequenced during a study of chemoradiotherapy in HPV16-positive cancers. As for the study in general: Functional T-cell assays on a couple of HPV16-positive patients' cells defined candidate HPV-specific clones and common TCR motifs. Whole-study findings and limits: For HPV16-positive patients, expanding HPV-responsive T cells associated with longer recurrence-free survival. During treatment, candidate HPV-specific clones and E7-related motifs expanded in tumor.

Assay: immunoSEQ multiplex PCR; the TCRdb copy retains only in-frame clones and omits some. This table holds fewer than 2,000 clones, under 90% found once. In this sample, this clone turned up once. Its antigen is undetermined. The V gene lost 5 bases and the J gene lost 5 bases, with 15 bases spanning the gap. CDR3 length equals 14 residues. Germline CDR1 reads MDHEN; CDR2 reads SYDVKM. The source is a human donor with HPV-associated anogenital cancer. The chain links TRBV28 to TRBJ1-1; D possibly corresponds to TRBD1 (5 bases). Sequenced here: tumor tissue, sampled from a patient who underwent chemoradiotherapy. CDR3 bases: TGTGCCAGCAGTCCGGGACCCCTCAGGACTGAAGCTTTCTTT. This codes for CASSPGPLRTEAFF.